This TCR beta chain is from a study of identifying expanded T cells in peripheral blood. The data were produced by immunoSEQ multiplex PCR, yet TCRdb's version contains in-frame clones alone and is incomplete. The table includes about 100,000 clones, 85% to 90% detected once. This CDR3 has 15 residues. The J segment lost 0 bases and the V segment lost 5 bases, leaving 4 bases of the junction unmatched. The germline V gene encodes CDR1 SGHVS and CDR2 FQNEAQ. The material sequenced was blood. This rearrangement joins TRBV7-8 to TRBJ1-3, with TRBD1 matching over 7 bases. This clonotype originated in a person aged 18-69 years in good health. The CDR3 loop reads CASSPRGHSGNTIYF. DNA for the CDR3: TGTGCCAGCAGCCCGAGGGGGCACTCTGGAAACACCATATATTTT.